This T cell receptor (beta chain) originates from a study of T cell changes during pregnancy in multiple sclerosis. Sequencing used immunoSEQ multiplex PCR; TCRdb keeps in-frame clones, though not all of them. The sample has about 48,000 clones; about 93% are singletons. Germline V gene data show CDR1 as WNHNN and CDR2 as SYGVQD (reference sequence). The CDR3 extends over 13 amino acids. Trimming removed 11 bases from V and 1 base from J, with 11 bases in between. The chain has TRBV10-1 and TRBJ2-2; tentative D call: TRBD2 (7 bases). This material consisted of CD4+ T cells from peripheral blood mononuclear cells, taken in the first trimester of pregnancy. The clonotype originates from a female donor with multiple sclerosis, enrolled in a pregnancy study. CDR3 in amino acids: CALGGQNTGELFF. In DNA form, the CDR3 reads TGCGCCCTGGGGGGGCAGAACACCGGGGAGCTGTTTTTT.